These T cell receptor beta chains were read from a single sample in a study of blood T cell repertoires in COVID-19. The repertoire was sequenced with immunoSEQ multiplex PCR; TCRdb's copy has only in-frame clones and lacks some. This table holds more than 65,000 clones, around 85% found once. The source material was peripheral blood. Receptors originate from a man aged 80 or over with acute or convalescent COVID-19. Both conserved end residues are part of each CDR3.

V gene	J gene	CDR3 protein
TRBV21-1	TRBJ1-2	CASRMGRTPMRYGYTF
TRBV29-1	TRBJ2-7	CSTREVGGEQYF
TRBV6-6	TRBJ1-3	CASTSGDSGNTIYF
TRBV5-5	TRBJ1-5	CASSSFYSNQPQHF
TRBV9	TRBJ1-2	CASSVGQGSGYNGYTF
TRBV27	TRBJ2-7	CASSPGQGVHEQYF
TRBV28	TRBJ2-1	CASSLRTSMDEQFF
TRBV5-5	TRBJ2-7	CASSLAPTSSSYEQYF
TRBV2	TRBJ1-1	CASTRGGRNTEAFF
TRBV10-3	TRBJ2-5	CAIGLAGEETQYF
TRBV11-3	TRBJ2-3	CASSFRGSYGTDTQYF
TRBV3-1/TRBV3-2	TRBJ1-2	CASSQETQGIYGYTF
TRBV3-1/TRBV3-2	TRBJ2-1	CASSQEGGKYNEQFF
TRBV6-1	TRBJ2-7	CASSDLAYEQYF
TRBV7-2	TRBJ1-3	CASSLVTGGSGNTIYF
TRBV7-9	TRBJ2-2	CASSRSGGAPGELFF
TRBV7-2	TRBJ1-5	CASSSGTGGGYSNQPQHF
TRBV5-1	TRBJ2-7	CASSFGGGLYEQYF
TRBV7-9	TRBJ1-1	CASSLGETEEPEAFF
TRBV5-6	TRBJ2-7	CASSRGTGTPYEQYF
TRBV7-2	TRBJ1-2	CASSSGLNYGYTF
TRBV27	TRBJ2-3	CASSSQGAPDTQYF
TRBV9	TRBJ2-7	CASSVAPGEGSYEQYF
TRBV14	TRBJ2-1	CASSQVPGGNYNEQFF
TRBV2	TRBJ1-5	CASQSAQGLEGPQHF
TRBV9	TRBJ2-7	CASSAGTGRYEQYF
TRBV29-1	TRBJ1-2	CSVEGEGGTPSYGYTF
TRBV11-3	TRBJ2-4	CASSATSKNIQYF
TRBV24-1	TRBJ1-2	CATSDSRVGANYGYTF
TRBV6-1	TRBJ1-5	CASSVTGLRSNQPQHF
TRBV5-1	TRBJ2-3	CASSLRDRGVITDTQYF
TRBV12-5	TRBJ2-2	CASGPTGAAGELFF
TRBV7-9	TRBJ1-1	CASSSLGTENTEAFF
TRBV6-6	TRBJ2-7	CASSTTGDEQYF
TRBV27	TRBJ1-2	CASSSDGDYGYTF
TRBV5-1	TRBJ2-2	CASSLTAPTGELFF
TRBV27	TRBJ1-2	CASSLAGGILYGYTF
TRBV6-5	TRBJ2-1	CANRLAGGGEQFF
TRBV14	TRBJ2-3	CASSQQRRADTQYF
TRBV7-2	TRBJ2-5	CASSYRRGETQYF
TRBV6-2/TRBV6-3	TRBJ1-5	CASSYGGVSQPQHF
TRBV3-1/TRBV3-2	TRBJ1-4	CASSPFPSRHVDNEKLFF
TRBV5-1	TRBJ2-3	CASSALGHVMASGQYF
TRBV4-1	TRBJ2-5	CASSQDNWGAPQETQYF
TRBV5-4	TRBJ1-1	CASSFGDRANEAFF
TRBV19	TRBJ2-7	CASTAGGASNNYEQYF